This T cell receptor beta chain derives from a study of cytomegalovirus exposure and HLA in healthy donors. Sequencing used immunoSEQ multiplex PCR; TCRdb keeps in-frame clones, though not all of them. The data show about 88,000 clones, almost 85% seen once. This receptor was taken from a woman between 18 and 29 years old in good health and CMV-seropositive. Sequencing input: PBMCs.

The CDR3, as DNA: TGTGCCTGGAGTGTACAAGGGGGCGACGGAAACACCATATATTTT. Protein product: CAWSVQGGDGNTIYF. The J gene is TRBJ1-3, the V gene TRBV30; 7 bases agree with TRBD1. This CDR3 is built from 15 residues. Germline V CDR1 and CDR2: GTSNPN, SVGIG (reference sequence). The junction had 6 bases not matched to a gene; V was cut back by 0 bases and J by 4 bases.